These 13 T cell receptor beta chains originate from one sample sequenced in a study of brain T cells in children with intractable seizures. The table came from immunoSEQ multiplex PCR; TCRdb's copy has only in-frame clones and leaves some out. The sample has fewer than 150,000 clones, around 94% seen once. The sequencing used peripheral blood, collected at surgery. Receptors were obtained from a boy under three years old with hemimegalencephaly and intractable seizures.

This chain links TRBV5-1 with TRBJ1-3; D not resolved. CDR3 size: 15 residues. The V and J ends lost 5 bases and 1 base respectively, with 13 bases between them. Germline-derived CDR1 and CDR2 are SGHRS and YFSETQ. Written as DNA, the CDR3 is TGCGCCAGCAGTCCCGACGTTCGTTCTGGAAACACCATATATTTT. Translating gives CASSPDVRSGNTIYF.

The V gene is TRBV5-1, the J gene TRBJ2-1, with 9 nucleotides matching TRBD1. The ends lost 4 bases at V and 0 bases at J; junction bases unmatched: 2. CDR1 and CDR2 (germline): SGHRS, YFSETQ. The CDR3 loop spans 15 amino acids. The CDR3 loop reads CASSRDRASYNEQFF. For the CDR3, the DNA is TGCGCCAGCAGCCGGGACAGGGCCTCCTACAATGAGCAGTTCTTC.

This chain uses TRBV6-1 with TRBJ1-2; D not resolved. CDR1 MNHNS and CDR2 SASEGT come from the germline V gene. Between the trimmed V and J ends, which lost 3 bases and 8 bases, there was a span of 10 bases. The CDR3 is made up of 12 amino acids. The CDR3, as DNA: TGTGCCAGCAGTGAGCCACAGACGGGCTACACCTTC. Its translation: CASSEPQTGYTF.

J is TRBJ2-7 and V is TRBV5-1; 11 bases fit TRBD1. V trimming: 4 bases; J trimming: 3 bases; junction bases outside the gene matches: 0. Germline loops: CDR1 SGHRS, CDR2 YFSETQ. The CDR3 contains 13 residues. CDR3: CASSGTGGYEQYF. CDR3 bases: TGCGCCAGCAGCGGGACAGGGGGCTACGAGCAGTACTTC.

The V call is TRBV18, the J call TRBJ2-5; D is perhaps TRBD2 (5 bases). Trimming removed 2 bases from V and 9 bases from J, with 10 bases in between. CDR1 and CDR2 from the germline V gene are KGHSH and LQKENI. The CDR3 spans 12 residues. The CDR3 DNA is TGTGCCAGCTCACCATCGGACGGGGCCCAGTACTTC. Translating gives CASSPSDGAQYF.

The count of this clone is one. The chain joins TRBV28 to TRBJ2-1; 9 bases match TRBD2. Germline trimming cut 3 bases from V and 5 bases from J; bases unmatched to any gene: 20. There are 20 residues in the CDR3. Germline CDR1 and CDR2: MDHEN and SYDVKM. The CDR3 protein is CASSLRAVSKTSGNHNEQFF. CDR3 coding DNA: TGTGCCAGCAGTTTGAGGGCCGTGTCGAAGACTAGCGGTAATCACAATGAGCAGTTCTTC.

This clone has a single count. The rearrangement uses TRBV13 and TRBJ1-4, with no clear D. Between the trimmed V and J ends, which lost 0 bases and 3 bases, there was a span of 5 bases. There are 14 residues in the CDR3. Germline values: CDR1 PRHDT, CDR2 FYEKMQ (reference sequence). This chain's CDR3 is CASSLGGANEKLFF. Here the CDR3 DNA reads TGTGCCAGCAGCTTAGGAGGTGCTAATGAAAAACTGTTTTTT.

The chain employs TRBV5-5 and TRBJ2-5; no firm D call. With 4 bases removed from V and 5 bases from J, the gap between germline ends came to 15 bases. The CDR3 extends over 14 amino acids. Germline CDR1 SGHKS, CDR2 YYEKEE (reference sequence). CDR3 in amino acids: CASSPVGSPETQYF. DNA of the CDR3: TGTGCCAGCAGCCCGGTTGGGTCCCCGGAGACCCAGTACTTC.

This clone ranks as medium-sized. The V call is TRBV24-1, the J call TRBJ2-7, with TRBD2 as a possible D gene (6 bases). The ends were cut back, 4 bases at V and 11 bases at J, with 20 bases in the middle. This CDR3 contains 14 residues. Germline V gene sequence: CDR1 KGHDR, CDR2 SFDVKD. For the CDR3, the DNA is TGTGCCACCAGTGACCAACAGGCAGGGCGGGGAAAGTACTTC. It specifies CATSDQQAGRGKYF.

This chain connects TRBV5-4 to TRBJ2-1; the match to TRBD1 covers 9 bases. From germline, CDR1 is SGHNT and CDR2 YYREEE (reference sequence). After removal of 2 bases from V and 6 bases from J, the junction contained 6 bases not matched to a gene. The CDR3 is 15 amino acids. In DNA form, the CDR3 reads TGTGCCAGCAGCTTACCCGGGACAGGGAGCAATGAGCAGTTCTTC. Its translation: CASSLPGTGSNEQFF.

The V gene is TRBV7-8, the J gene TRBJ2-7; the D gene is possibly TRBD1 (5 bases). V lost 5 bases and J lost 2, with 10 bases in between. This CDR3 is built from 13 residues. Per the germline V gene, CDR1 is SGHVS and CDR2 is FQNEAQ. Here the CDR3 reads CASSLDSAYEQYF. CDR3 nucleotide sequence: TGTGCCAGCAGCCTAGACAGCGCCTACGAGCAGTACTTC.

This clone came up a few times. The chain carries TRBV27 and TRBJ2-7; 7 nucleotides match TRBD2. Per the germline V gene, CDR1 is MNHEY and CDR2 is SMNVEV (reference sequence). V shed 5 bases and J 3 bases; nucleotides not matched to a gene: 10. The CDR3 spans 15 residues. The DNA for the CDR3 is TGTGCCAGCAGTCGCGGGAGAAGCGTTGTCTACGAGCAGTACTTC. This sequence encodes CASSRGRSVVYEQYF.

This clone was counted a single time. The V call is TRBV4-1, the J call TRBJ2-7; D gene ambiguous. CDR3 length: 14 amino acids. Germline V gene lookup returns CDR1 MGHRA and CDR2 YSYEKL. The V and J ends lost 2 bases and 4 bases respectively, with 12 bases between them. CDR3 protein: CASSQTTLSYEQYF. In nucleotides, the CDR3 is TGCGCCAGCAGCCAAACCACCTTATCATACGAGCAGTACTTC.